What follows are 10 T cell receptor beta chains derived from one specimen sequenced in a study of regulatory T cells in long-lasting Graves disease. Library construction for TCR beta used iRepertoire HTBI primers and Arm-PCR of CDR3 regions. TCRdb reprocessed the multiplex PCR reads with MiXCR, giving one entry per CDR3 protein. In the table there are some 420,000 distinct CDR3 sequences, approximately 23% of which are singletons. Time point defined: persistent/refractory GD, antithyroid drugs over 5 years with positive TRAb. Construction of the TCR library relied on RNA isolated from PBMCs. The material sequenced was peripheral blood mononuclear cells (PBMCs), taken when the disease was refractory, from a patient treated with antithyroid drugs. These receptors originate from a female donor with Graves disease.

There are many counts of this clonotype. CDR3 DNA sequence: TGCGCCAGCAGCTTGGACGGTCGGGACACTGAAGCTTTCTTT. Translation gives CASSLDGRDTEAFF. The chain combines TRBV5-1 with TRBJ1-1; the D is unclear. Germline CDR1 SGHRS, CDR2 YFSETQ. This CDR3 spans 14 amino acids. V lost 0 bases and J lost 3, with 9 bases in between.

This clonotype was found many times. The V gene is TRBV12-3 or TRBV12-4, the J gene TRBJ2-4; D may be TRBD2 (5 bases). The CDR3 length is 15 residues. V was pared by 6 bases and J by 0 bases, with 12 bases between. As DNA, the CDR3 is TGTGCCAGCAGCCCAACCGGACTAGCCAAAAACATTCAGTACTTC. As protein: CASSPTGLAKNIQYF.

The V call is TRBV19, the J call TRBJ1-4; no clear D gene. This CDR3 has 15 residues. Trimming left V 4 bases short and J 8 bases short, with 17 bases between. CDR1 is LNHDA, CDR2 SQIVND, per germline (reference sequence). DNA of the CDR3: TGTGCCAGTAGTACGACGGTGGGCCTTAGAGAAAAACTGTTTTTT. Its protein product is CASSTTVGLREKLFF.

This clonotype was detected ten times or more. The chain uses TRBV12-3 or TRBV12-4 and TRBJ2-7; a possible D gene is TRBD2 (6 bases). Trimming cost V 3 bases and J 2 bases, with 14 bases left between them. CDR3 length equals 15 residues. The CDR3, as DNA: TGTGCCAGCAGTTTTAACCGGGACTTACCCTACGAGCAGTACTTC. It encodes CASSFNRDLPYEQYF.

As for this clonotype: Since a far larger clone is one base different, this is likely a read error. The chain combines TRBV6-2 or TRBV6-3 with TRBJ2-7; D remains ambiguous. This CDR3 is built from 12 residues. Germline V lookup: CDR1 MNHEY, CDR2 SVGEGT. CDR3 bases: TGTGCCCGCAGCCTCGGACCCTACGAGCAGTACTTC. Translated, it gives CARSLGPYEQYF.

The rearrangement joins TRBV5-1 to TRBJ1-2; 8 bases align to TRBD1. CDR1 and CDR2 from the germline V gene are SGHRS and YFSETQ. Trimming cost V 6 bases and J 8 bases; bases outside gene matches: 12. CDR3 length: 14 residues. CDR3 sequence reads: CASKTGASLIGYTF. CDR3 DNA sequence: TGCGCCAGCAAGACAGGGGCCTCCCTGATCGGCTACACCTTC.

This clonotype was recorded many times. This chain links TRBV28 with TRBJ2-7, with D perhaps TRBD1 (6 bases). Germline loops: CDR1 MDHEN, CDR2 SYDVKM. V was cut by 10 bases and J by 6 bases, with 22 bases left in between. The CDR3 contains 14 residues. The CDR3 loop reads CATEPGQHFFEQYF. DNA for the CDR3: TGTGCCACCGAACCGGGACAACACTTTTTCGAGCAGTACTTC. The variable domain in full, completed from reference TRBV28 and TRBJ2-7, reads DVKVTQSSRYLVKRTGEKVFLECVQDMDHENMFWYRQDPGLGLRLIYFSYDVKMKEKGDIPEGYSVSREKKERFSLILESASTNQTSMYLCATEPGQHFFEQYFGPGTRLTVT.

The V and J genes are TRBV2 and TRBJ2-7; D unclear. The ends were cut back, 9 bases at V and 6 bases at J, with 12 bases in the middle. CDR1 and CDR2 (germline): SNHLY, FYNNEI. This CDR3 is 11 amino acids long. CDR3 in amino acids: CARNRAGEQYF. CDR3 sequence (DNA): TGTGCCAGAAACCGGGCAGGCGAGCAGTACTTC.

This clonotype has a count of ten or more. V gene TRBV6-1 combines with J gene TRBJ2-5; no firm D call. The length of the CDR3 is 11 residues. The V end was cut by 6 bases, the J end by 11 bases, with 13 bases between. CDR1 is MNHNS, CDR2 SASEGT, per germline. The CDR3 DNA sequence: TGTGCCAGCAGCTCCTACTGGTCTCAGTACTTC. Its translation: CASSSYWSQYF.

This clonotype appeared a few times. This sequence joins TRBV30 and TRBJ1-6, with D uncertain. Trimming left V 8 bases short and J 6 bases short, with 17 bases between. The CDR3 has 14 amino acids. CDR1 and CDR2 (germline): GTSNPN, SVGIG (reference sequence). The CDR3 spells CAAREGLTNSPLHF. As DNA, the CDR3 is TGTGCCGCCAGAGAGGGTTTGACTAATTCACCCCTCCACTTT. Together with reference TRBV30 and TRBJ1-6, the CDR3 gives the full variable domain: SQTIHQWPATLVQPVGSPLSLECTVEGTSNPNLYWYRQAAGRGLQLLFYSVGIGQISSEVPQNLSASRPQDRQFILSSKKLLLSDSGFYLCAAREGLTNSPLHFGNGTRLTVT.